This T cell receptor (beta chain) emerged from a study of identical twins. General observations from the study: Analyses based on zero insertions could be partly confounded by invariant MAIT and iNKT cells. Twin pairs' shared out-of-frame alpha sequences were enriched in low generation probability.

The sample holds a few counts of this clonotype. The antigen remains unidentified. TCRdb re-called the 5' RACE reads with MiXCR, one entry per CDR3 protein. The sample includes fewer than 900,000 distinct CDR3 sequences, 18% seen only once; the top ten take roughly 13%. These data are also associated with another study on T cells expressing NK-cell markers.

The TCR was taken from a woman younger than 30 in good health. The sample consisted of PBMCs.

The CDR3 nucleotides are TGCAGTGCTATCGGCACGGGGGGACGCACAGATACGCAGTATTTT. Encoded protein: CSAIGTGGRTDTQYF. V gene TRBV20-1 combines with J gene TRBJ2-3; 7 nucleotides align to TRBD2. The germline CDR1 and CDR2 sequences are DFQATT and SNEGSKA (reference sequence). J lost 1 base, V lost 4 bases, and 8 bases had no gene match. This CDR3 is built from 15 residues.